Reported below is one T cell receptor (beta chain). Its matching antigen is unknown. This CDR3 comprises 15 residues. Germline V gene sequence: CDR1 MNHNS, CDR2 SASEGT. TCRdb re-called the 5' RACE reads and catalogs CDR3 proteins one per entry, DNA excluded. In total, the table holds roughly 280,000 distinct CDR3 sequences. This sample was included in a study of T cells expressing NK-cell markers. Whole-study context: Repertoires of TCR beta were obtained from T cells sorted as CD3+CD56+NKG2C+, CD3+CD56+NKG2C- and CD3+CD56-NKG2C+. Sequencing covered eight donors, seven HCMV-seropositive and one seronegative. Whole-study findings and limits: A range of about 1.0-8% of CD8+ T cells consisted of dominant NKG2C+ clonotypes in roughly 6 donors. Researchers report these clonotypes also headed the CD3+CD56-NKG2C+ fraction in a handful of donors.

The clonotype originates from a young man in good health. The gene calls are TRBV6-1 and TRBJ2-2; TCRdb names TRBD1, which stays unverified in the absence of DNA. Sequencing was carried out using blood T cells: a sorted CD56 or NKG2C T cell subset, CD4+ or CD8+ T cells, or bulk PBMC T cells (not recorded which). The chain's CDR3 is CATGSGGANTGELFF.